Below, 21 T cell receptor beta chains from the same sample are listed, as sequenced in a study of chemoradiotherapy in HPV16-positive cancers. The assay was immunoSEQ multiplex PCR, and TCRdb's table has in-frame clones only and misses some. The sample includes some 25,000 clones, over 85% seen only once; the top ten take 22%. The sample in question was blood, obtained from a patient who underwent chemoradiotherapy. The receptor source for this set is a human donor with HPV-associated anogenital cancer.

CDR3 protein: CASRGQGYNEQYF. DNA of the CDR3: TGTGCCAGCAGAGGACAGGGATACAACGAGCAGTACTTC. V and J are TRBV6-1 and TRBJ2-7; 8 bases map to TRBD1. CDR1 is MNHNS, CDR2 SASEGT, per germline. The J segment lost 5 bases and the V segment lost 6 bases, leaving 6 bases of the junction unmatched. The CDR3 contains 13 residues.

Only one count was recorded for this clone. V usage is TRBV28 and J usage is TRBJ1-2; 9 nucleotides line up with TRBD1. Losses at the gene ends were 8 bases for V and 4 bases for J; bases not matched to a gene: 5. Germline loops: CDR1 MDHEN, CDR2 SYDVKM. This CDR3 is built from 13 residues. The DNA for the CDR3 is TGTGCCAGCTTACAGGGGGCAGGCTATGGCTACACCTTC. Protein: CASLQGAGYGYTF.

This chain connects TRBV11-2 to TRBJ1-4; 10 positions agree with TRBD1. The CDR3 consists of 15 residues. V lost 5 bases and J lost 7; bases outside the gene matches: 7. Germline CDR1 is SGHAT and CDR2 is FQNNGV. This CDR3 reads CASSRQTGGVEKLFF. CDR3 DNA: TGTGCCAGCAGCCGCCAGACAGGGGGCGTTGAAAAACTGTTTTTT.

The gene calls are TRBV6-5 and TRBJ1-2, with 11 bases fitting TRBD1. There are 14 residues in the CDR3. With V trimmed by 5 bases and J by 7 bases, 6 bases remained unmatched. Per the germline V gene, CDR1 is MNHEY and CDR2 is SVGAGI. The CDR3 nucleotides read TGTGCCAGCAGTGAAGGACAGGGGGCAGGTGGCTACACCTTC. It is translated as CASSEGQGAGGYTF.

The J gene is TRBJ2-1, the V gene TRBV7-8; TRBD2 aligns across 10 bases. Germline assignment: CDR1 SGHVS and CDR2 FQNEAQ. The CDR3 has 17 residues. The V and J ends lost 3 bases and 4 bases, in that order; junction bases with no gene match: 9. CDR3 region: CASSLPQGLAFYNEQFF. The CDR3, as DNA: TGTGCCAGCAGCTTGCCCCAGGGACTAGCGTTTTACAATGAGCAGTTCTTC.

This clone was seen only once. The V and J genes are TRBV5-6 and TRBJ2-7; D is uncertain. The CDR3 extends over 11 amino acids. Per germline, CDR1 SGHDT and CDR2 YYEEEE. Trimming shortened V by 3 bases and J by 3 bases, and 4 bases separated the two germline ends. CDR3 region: CASSWGYEQYF. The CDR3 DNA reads TGTGCCAGCAGCTGGGGCTACGAGCAGTACTTC. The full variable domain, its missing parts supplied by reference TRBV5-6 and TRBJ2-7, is DAGVTQSPTHLIKTRGQQVTLRCSPKSGHDTVSWYQQALGQGPQFIFQYYEEEERQRGNFPDRFSGHQFPNYSSELNVNALLLGDSALYLCASSWGYEQYFGPGTRLTVT.

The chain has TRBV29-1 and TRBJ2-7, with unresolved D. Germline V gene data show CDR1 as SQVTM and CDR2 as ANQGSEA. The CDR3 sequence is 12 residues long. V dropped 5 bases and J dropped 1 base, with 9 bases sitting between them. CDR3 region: CSVLDGSYEQYF. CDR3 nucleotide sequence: TGCAGCGTTCTGGACGGGTCCTACGAGCAGTACTTC.

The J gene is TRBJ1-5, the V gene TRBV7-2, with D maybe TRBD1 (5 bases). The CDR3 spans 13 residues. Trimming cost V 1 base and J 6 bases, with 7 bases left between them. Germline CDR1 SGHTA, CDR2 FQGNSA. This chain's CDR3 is CASSLGGVQPQHF. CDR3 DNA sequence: TGTGCCAGCAGCTTAGGAGGGGTTCAGCCCCAGCATTTT.

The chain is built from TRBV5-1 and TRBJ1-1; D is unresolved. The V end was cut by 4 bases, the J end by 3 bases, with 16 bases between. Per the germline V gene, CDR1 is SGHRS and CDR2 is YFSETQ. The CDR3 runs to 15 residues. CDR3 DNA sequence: TGCGCCAGCAGCGTTAGAGCGGGGAGGGACACTGAAGCTTTCTTT. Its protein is CASSVRAGRDTEAFF.

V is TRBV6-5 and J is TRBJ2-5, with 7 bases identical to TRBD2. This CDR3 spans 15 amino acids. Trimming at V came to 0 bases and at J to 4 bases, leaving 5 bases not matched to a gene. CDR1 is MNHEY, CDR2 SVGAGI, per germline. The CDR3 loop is CASSYSAGVGETQYF. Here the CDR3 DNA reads TGTGCCAGCAGTTACTCCGCGGGAGTGGGAGAGACCCAGTACTTC.

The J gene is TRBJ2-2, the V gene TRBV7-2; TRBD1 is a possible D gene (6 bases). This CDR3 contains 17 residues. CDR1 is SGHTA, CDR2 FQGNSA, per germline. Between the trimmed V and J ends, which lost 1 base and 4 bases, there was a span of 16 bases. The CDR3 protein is CASSLVRGRDITGELFF. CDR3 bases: TGTGCCAGCAGCTTAGTACGCGGCAGGGACATCACCGGGGAGCTGTTTTTT.

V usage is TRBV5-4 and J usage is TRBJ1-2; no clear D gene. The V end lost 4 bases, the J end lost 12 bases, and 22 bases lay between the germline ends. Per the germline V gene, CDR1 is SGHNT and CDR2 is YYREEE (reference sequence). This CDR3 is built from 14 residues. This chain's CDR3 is CASSRNDRALADTF. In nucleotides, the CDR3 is TGTGCCAGCAGCAGGAACGACCGGGCCCTAGCAGACACCTTC. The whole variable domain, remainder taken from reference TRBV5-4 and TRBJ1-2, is ETGVTQSPTHLIKTRGQQVTLRCSSQSGHNTVSWYQQALGQGPQFIFQYYREEENGRGNFPPRFSGLQFPNYSSELNVNALELDDSALYLCASSRNDRALADTFGSGTRLTVV.

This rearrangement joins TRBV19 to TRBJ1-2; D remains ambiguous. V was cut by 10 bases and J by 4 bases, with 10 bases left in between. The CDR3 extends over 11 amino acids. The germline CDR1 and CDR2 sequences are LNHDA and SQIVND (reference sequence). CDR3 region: CATLNPYGYTF. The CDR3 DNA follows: TGTGCCACCTTGAACCCCTATGGCTACACCTTC.

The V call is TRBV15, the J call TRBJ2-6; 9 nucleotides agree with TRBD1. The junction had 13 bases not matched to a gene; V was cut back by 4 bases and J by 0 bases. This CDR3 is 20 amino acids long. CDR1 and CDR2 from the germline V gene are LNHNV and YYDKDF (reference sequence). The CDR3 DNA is TGTGCCACCAGCACCTACGTACGGGACAGGGTCCCCTCTGGGGCCAACGTCCTGACTTTC. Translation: CATSTYVRDRVPSGANVLTF.

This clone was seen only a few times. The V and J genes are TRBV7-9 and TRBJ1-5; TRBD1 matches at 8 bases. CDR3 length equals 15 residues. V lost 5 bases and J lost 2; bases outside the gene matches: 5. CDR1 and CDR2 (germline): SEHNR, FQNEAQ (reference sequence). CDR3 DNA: TGTGCCAGCAGCATGGACAGGGCTGGCAATCAGCCCCAGCATTTT. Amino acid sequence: CASSMDRAGNQPQHF.

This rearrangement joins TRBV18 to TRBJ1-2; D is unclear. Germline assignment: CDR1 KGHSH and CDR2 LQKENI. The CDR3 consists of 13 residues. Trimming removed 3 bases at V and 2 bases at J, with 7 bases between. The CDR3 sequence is CASSPPRNYGYTF. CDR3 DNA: TGTGCCAGCTCACCGCCCCGGAACTATGGCTACACCTTC.

Here the CDR3 reads CASSLLRAGDLYEAFF. CDR3 nucleotide sequence: TGTGCCAGCAGCTTACTTCGGGCAGGCGACTTATATGAAGCTTTCTTT. The chain recombines TRBV7-9 with TRBJ1-1; D is ambiguous. Trimming stripped 2 bases from V and 7 bases from J, with 20 bases between. The germline V gene has CDR1 SEHNR and CDR2 FQNEAQ (reference sequence). The length of the CDR3 is 16 residues.

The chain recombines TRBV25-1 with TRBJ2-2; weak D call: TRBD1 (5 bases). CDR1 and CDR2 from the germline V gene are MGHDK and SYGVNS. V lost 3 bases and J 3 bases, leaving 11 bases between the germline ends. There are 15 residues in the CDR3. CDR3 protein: CASSDAPTDTGELFF. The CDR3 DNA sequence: TGTGCCAGCAGTGACGCCCCGACAGACACCGGGGAGCTGTTTTTT.

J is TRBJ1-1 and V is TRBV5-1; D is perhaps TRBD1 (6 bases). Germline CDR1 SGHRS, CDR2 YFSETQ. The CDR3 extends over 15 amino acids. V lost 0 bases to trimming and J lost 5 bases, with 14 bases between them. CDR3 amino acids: CASSLAGGAVTEAFF. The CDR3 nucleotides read TGCGCCAGCAGCTTGGCCGGGGGGGCGGTGACTGAAGCTTTCTTT.

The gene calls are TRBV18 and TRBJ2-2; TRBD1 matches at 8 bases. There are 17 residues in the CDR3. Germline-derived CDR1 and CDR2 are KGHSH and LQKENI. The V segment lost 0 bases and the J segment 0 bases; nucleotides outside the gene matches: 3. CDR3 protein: CASSPPAGGPNTGELFF. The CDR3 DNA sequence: TGTGCCAGCTCACCACCGGCAGGGGGCCCGAACACCGGGGAGCTGTTTTTT.

Written as DNA, the CDR3 is TGCAGCACCAGACAGTCCACTAGCACAGATACGCAGTATTTT. Protein product: CSTRQSTSTDTQYF. The genes are TRBV29-1 and TRBJ2-3; possible D gene TRBD1, 5 bases. V lost 8 bases to trimming and J lost 0 bases, with 15 bases between them. The CDR3 runs to 14 residues. Germline V gives CDR1 SQVTM, CDR2 ANQGSEA.